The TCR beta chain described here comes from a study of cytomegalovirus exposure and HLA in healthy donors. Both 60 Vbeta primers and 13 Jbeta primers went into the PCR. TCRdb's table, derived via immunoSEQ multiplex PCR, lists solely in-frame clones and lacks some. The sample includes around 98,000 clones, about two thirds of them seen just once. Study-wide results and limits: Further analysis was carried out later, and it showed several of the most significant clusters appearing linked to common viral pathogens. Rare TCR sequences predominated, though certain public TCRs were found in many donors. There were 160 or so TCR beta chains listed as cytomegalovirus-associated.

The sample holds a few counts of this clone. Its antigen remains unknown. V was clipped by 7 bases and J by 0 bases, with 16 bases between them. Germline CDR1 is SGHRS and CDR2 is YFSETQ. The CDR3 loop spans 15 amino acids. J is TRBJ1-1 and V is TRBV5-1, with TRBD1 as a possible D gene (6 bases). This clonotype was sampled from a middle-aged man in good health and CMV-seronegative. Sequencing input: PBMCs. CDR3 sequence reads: CASGYKTGMNTEAFF. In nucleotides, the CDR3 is TGCGCCAGCGGATACAAGACAGGCATGAACACTGAAGCTTTCTTT.